These 19 T cell receptor beta chains originate from one sample sequenced in a study of blood T cell repertoires in COVID-19. The table came from immunoSEQ multiplex PCR; TCRdb's copy has only in-frame clones and leaves some out. Counted here are approximately 190,000 clones, about nine tenths occurring once; the ten biggest clones make up approximately 6.1%. The sample was peripheral blood. These receptor sequences come from a man of 80 years or more with acute or convalescent COVID-19.

This clone has a count of ten or more. The CDR3 nucleotides read TGTGCCAGTAGTTCGGCGGGAGCCGTAGCCGGGGAGCTGTTTTTT. Encoded protein: CASSSAGAVAGELFF. The rearrangement links TRBV19 to TRBJ2-2; 7 bases are a match to TRBD2. V trimming: 5 bases; J trimming: 6 bases; junction bases outside the gene matches: 9. The germline V gene has CDR1 LNHDA and CDR2 SQIVND (reference sequence). The CDR3 is 15 residues long.

This clone showed up just once. The rearrangement joins TRBV6-2 or TRBV6-3 to TRBJ2-1, with 7 bases that match TRBD2. Germline assignment: CDR1 MNHEY and CDR2 SVGEGT. CDR3 length: 17 amino acids. V lost 0 bases, J lost 4 bases, and 9 bases stayed unmatched. Here the CDR3 reads CASSYSKASGKYNEQFF. The CDR3 region has the DNA TGTGCCAGCAGTTACTCGAAAGCCAGCGGGAAGTACAATGAGCAGTTCTTC.

The CDR3 nucleotides read TGTGCCAGCAGCTTTACTTCCCCCGACGGCCGGGGCGAGCAGTACTTC. Amino acid sequence: CASSFTSPDGRGEQYF. The chain couples TRBV7-2 to TRBJ2-7; the D gene is possibly TRBD2 (5 bases). The CDR3 has 16 amino acids. V dropped 3 bases and J dropped 6 bases, with 21 bases sitting between them. Germline V gene sequence: CDR1 SGHTA, CDR2 FQGNSA.

The V gene is TRBV7-9, the J gene TRBJ2-5, with a tentative D call TRBD2 (6 bases). V was pared by 5 bases and J by 6 bases, with 19 bases between. CDR3 length: 15 amino acids. Germline V CDR1 and CDR2: SEHNR, FQNEAQ (reference sequence). The CDR3 reads CASSPIGGVGKTQYF. CDR3 DNA: TGTGCCAGCAGCCCCATCGGCGGGGTAGGGAAGACCCAGTACTTC.

The chain joins TRBV24-1 to TRBJ2-1; 10 nucleotides align to TRBD2. V lost 1 base, J lost 9 bases, and 17 bases stayed unmatched. Germline CDR1 reads KGHDR; CDR2 reads SFDVKD. The CDR3 extends over 19 amino acids. The CDR3 bases are TGTGCCACCAGTGATTTCGGGCGGTCTAGCGGGAGTGTCTCCGGTGAGCAGTTCTTC. Translation gives CATSDFGRSSGSVSGEQFF.

This chain joins TRBV30 and TRBJ2-3; D remains ambiguous. With 0 bases removed from V and 2 bases from J, the gap between germline ends came to 12 bases. Per germline, CDR1 GTSNPN and CDR2 SVGIG (reference sequence). CDR3 length equals 15 residues. The CDR3 region is CAWSVDGDVTDTQYF. The CDR3 coding sequence is TGTGCCTGGAGTGTAGATGGAGACGTCACAGATACGCAGTATTTT.

The chain employs TRBV5-1 and TRBJ2-3; 12 bases are shared with TRBD2. Germline V gives CDR1 SGHRS, CDR2 YFSETQ. Trimming at V came to 4 bases and at J to 1 base, leaving 7 bases not matched to a gene. The CDR3 runs 17 residues. The CDR3 here is CASSTTLAGGGTDTQYF. CDR3 coding DNA: TGCGCCAGCAGCACAACACTAGCGGGAGGTGGCACAGATACGCAGTATTTT.

V usage is TRBV10-3 and J usage is TRBJ1-1; the D is unclear. Germline V gives CDR1 ENHRY, CDR2 SYGVKD. This CDR3 has 14 amino acids. V lost 2 bases and J lost 1, with 8 bases in between. The CDR3 is CAISEGVWNTEAFF. The CDR3 DNA reads TGTGCCATCAGTGAGGGAGTTTGGAACACTGAAGCTTTCTTT.

The V call is TRBV18, the J call TRBJ1-1; 8 bases match TRBD1. This CDR3 spans 18 amino acids. V lost 6 bases to trimming and J lost 1 base; unmatched junction nucleotides: 16. In germline, CDR1 is KGHSH, CDR2 LQKENI. The CDR3 bases are TGTGCCAGCTCCCTGGCTGGAGTTCAGGGGGCGGGGAACACTGAAGCTTTCTTT. Amino acids: CASSLAGVQGAGNTEAFF.

The rearrangement joins TRBV7-4 to TRBJ2-7; TRBD2 matches 7 bases. CDR1 SGHVT and CDR2 SQSDAQ come from the germline V gene. The CDR3 length is 15 residues. V was clipped by 5 bases and J by 6 bases; unmatched bases: 13. The CDR3 region is CASSPRCLAVFEQYV. CDR3 in DNA: TGTGCCAGCAGCCCGAGGTGTCTAGCGGTTTTCGAGCAGTACGTC.

The V and J genes are TRBV7-2 and TRBJ2-1; tentative D call: TRBD2 (6 bases). Per the germline V gene, CDR1 is SGHTA and CDR2 is FQGNSA. The CDR3 extends over 14 amino acids. The V gene lost 5 bases and the J gene lost 9 bases, with 17 bases spanning the gap. The CDR3 DNA is TGTGCCAGCAGCCCCTCGGGACTCTTGTTTGAGCAGTTCTTC. Translated: CASSPSGLLFEQFF. Filled out from reference TRBV7-2 and TRBJ2-1, the complete variable domain reads GAGVSQSPSNKVTEKGKDVELRCDPISGHTALYWYRQSLGQGLEFLIYFQGNSAPDKSGLPSDRFSAERTGGSVSTLTIQRTQQEDSAVYLCASSPSGLLFEQFFGPGTRLTVL.

The genes are TRBV9 and TRBJ2-2; TRBD2 matches 11 bases. The V gene end was trimmed by 4 bases and the J gene end by 1 base; junction bases not matched to a gene: 3. This CDR3 contains 16 residues. Looked up from germline, CDR1 is SGDLS and CDR2 is YYNGEE. CDR3 DNA sequence: TGTGCCAGCAGCTTTGGACTAGCGGGGAACACCGGGGAGCTGTTTTTT. This gives the protein CASSFGLAGNTGELFF.

The chain carries TRBV4-2 and TRBJ2-7; 9 nucleotides line up with TRBD1. After removal of 0 bases from V and 7 bases from J, the junction contained 4 bases not matched to a gene. The CDR3 covers 14 residues. Germline CDR1 is LGHNA and CDR2 is YNFKEQ. CDR3 coding DNA: TGTGCCAGCAGCCAAGAGGAGGACAGGGGAGAGCAGTACTTC. This sequence encodes CASSQEEDRGEQYF.

The chain joins TRBV11-3 to TRBJ1-4; the match to TRBD1 covers 9 bases. CDR1 and CDR2 (germline): SGHNT, YENEEA. J lost 7 bases, V lost 5 bases, and 5 bases had no gene match. The CDR3 extends over 14 amino acids. The CDR3 region has the DNA TGTGCCAGCAGCCACCGGGACAGGGCTGAAAAACTGTTTTTT. This gives the protein CASSHRDRAEKLFF. Combining the CDR3 with reference TRBV11-3 and TRBJ1-4 gives the whole variable domain EAGVVQSPRYKIIEKKQPVAFWCNPISGHNTLYWYLQNLGQGPELLIRYENEEAVDDSQLPKDRFSAERLKGVDSTLKIQPAELGDSAVYLCASSHRDRAEKLFFGSGTQLSVL.

The sample holds a few counts of this clone. The V and J genes are TRBV19 and TRBJ2-1; D possibly corresponds to TRBD2 (6 bases). The CDR3 has 13 residues. The ends were cut back, 6 bases at V and 7 bases at J, with 13 bases in the middle. Germline lookup yields CDR1 LNHDA and CDR2 SQIVND (reference sequence). This CDR3 reads CASSQGTLNEQFF. The CDR3 coding sequence is TGTGCCAGTAGCCAAGGGACTCTTAATGAGCAGTTCTTC.

The chain uses TRBV16 and TRBJ1-2; 7 bases line up with TRBD1. The CDR3 consists of 12 residues. The trim removed 8 bases at V and 4 bases at J, leaving 4 bases unmatched. Germline V gene data show CDR1 as KGHSY and CDR2 as FQNENV. DNA of the CDR3: TGTGCCAGCGGGCCAGGGGGCTATGGCTACACCTTC. Translated: CASGPGGYGYTF.

This clone came up once. The chain employs TRBV2 and TRBJ2-1; 7 bases line up with TRBD2. The CDR3 has 15 residues. Germline V CDR1 and CDR2: SNHLY, FYNNEI. Germline trimming cut 0 bases from V and 9 bases from J; bases unmatched to any gene: 8. CDR3 in amino acids: CASSEAAAGVAEQFF. In DNA form, the CDR3 reads TGTGCCAGCAGTGAAGCCGCGGCGGGAGTGGCTGAGCAGTTCTTC.

The chain couples TRBV7-3 to TRBJ2-2; D possibly corresponds to TRBD1 (7 bases). Germline lookup yields CDR1 SGHTA and CDR2 FQGTGA. Deletions cut 6 bases from V and 2 bases from J, with 19 bases between. CDR3 length: 17 residues. CDR3 sequence: CASSSVGRDRNTGELFF. The CDR3 bases are TGTGCCAGCAGTTCCGTCGGGCGGGACAGAAACACCGGGGAGCTGTTTTTT.

The genes are TRBV13 and TRBJ2-2; TRBD1 might be the D (5 bases). Trimming stripped 5 bases from V and 6 bases from J, with 25 bases between. The CDR3 sequence is 18 residues long. Germline V gene lookup returns CDR1 PRHDT and CDR2 FYEKMQ (reference sequence). Here the CDR3 DNA reads TGTGCCAGCAGCCCCCCCCTAAAGGACAATTACAACCCCGGGGAGCTGTTTTTT. The encoded protein is CASSPPLKDNYNPGELFF.